These T cell receptor beta chains were read from a single sample in a study of tumor-infiltrating lymphocytes in oesophageal squamous cell carcinoma. TCRdb itself ran the PCR reads through MiXCR, one entry per CDR3 protein. The repertoire consists of 17,000 or so distinct CDR3 sequences, with about 50% occurring once and the leading ten covering less than 55%. Sequencing was carried out using normal esophageal tissue next to the tumor. Source of these receptors: a female donor with esophageal squamous cell carcinoma. Both conserved end residues are part of each CDR3. The D gene is left open where the match is weak. Not every row has a clone size; where given, it reads once, few, many or a size class.

j_call,clone_size,d_call,v_call,cdr3_aa,cdr3_nt
TRBJ2-3,few,-,TRBV15,CATSRDRAGGGSDTQYF,TGTGCCACCAGCAGAGATAGGGCTGGGGGGGGCTCAGATACGCAGTATTTT
TRBJ2-3,medium-sized,TRBD2,TRBV24-1,CATSDFLAGGRDTQYF,TGTGCCACCAGTGATTTCCTAGCGGGAGGTAGGGATACGCAGTATTTT
TRBJ1-2,-,TRBD1,TRBV5-1,CASSGPSGGGNYGYTF,TGCGCCAGCAGCGGACCCTCAGGGGGGGGGAACTATGGCTACACCTTC
TRBJ2-7,few,TRBD1,TRBV7-6,CASNKGAGYEQYF,TGTGCCAGCAATAAGGGGGCAGGCTACGAGCAGTACTTC
TRBJ2-1,-,-,TRBV7-9,CASSPGGPYNEQFF,TGTGCCAGCAGCCCCGGGGGGCCTTACAATGAGCAGTTCTTC
TRBJ2-7,-,TRBD1,TRBV7-3,CASSFRDSHNEQYF,TGTGCCAGCAGCTTCCGGGACAGTCACAATGAGCAGTACTTC
TRBJ2-1,-,TRBD2,TRBV19,CASNTRGAYNEQFF,TGTGCCAGTAATACCCGGGGGGCCTACAATGAGCAGTTCTTC
TRBJ2-2,-,TRBD2,TRBV7-4,CASSLSGGTTGELFF,TGTGCCAGCAGCTTAAGCGGGGGGACCACCGGGGAGCTGTTTTTT
TRBJ2-7,many,TRBD1,TRBV28,CASSPPGQGLHEQYF,TGTGCCAGCAGTCCCCCGGGACAGGGGCTCCACGAGCAGTACTTC
TRBJ2-1,many,TRBD1,TRBV5-5,CASSPGQTSYNEQFF,TGTGCCAGCAGCCCGGGACAGACCTCCTACAATGAGCAGTTCTTC
TRBJ2-7,-,TRBD1,TRBV28,CASSSQGAGSYEQYF,TGTGCCAGCAGCTCACAGGGGGCAGGGTCCTACGAGCAGTACTTC
TRBJ2-5,-,-,TRBV7-7,CASSLSGGTQETQYF,TGTGCTAGCAGCTTAAGTGGGGGGACACAAGAGACCCAGTACTTC
TRBJ2-1,-,TRBD2,TRBV11-1,CASSNSGRSYEQFF,TGTGCCAGCAGTAATAGCGGGAGGAGCTACGAGCAGTTCTTC
TRBJ2-3,once,-,TRBV7-4,CASSFNYPDRFTDTQYF,TGTGCCAGCAGCTTCAACTACCCCGACAGGTTCACAGATACGCAGTATTTT
TRBJ1-1,many,-,TRBV18,CASSETVGGKGTEAFF,TGTGCCAGCTCAGAGACCGTCGGGGGAAAGGGCACTGAAGCTTTCTTT
TRBJ2-7,many,-,TRBV10-2,CASSEPGPHYEQYF,TGCGCCAGCAGTGAGCCGGGACCGCACTACGAGCAGTACTTC
TRBJ2-5,-,-,TRBV12-3/TRBV12-4,CASSSEANRETQYF,TGTGCCAGCAGTTCCGAGGCTAATAGGGAGACCCAGTACTTC
TRBJ2-7,many,TRBD1,TRBV7-8,CASSPRQGPSYEQYF,TGTGCCAGCAGCCCAAGACAGGGTCCCTCCTACGAGCAGTACTTC
TRBJ2-3,few,TRBD2,TRBV7-2,CASTKLAGPSTDTQYF,TGTGCCAGCACCAAACTAGCGGGACCTAGCACAGATACGCAGTATTTT
TRBJ2-3,few,TRBD2,TRBV7-8,CASSLLARVGRVADTQYF,TGTGCCAGCAGCCTCCTAGCCCGGGTCGGGAGGGTTGCAGATACGCAGTATTTT
TRBJ2-1,-,-,TRBV12-3/TRBV12-4,CASRPASVSSYNEQFF,TGTGCCAGCAGACCCGCTAGCGTCAGCTCCTACAATGAGCAGTTCTTC
TRBJ2-7,-,-,TRBV12-3/TRBV12-4,CASSFGYEQYF,TGTGCCAGCAGTTTCGGCTACGAGCAGTACTTC
TRBJ2-2,-,TRBD1,TRBV7-2,CASSLLQGGTGELFF,TGTGCCAGCAGCTTATTACAGGGGGGTACCGGGGAGCTGTTTTTT
TRBJ1-2,-,-,TRBV12-3/TRBV12-4,CASSLGDTVGYTF,TGTGCCAGCAGTTTAGGGGACACCGTGGGCTACACCTTC
TRBJ2-3,-,-,TRBV6-1,CASSEALRYEQYF,TGTGCCAGCAGTGAAGCGCTTAGGTACGAGCAGTACTTT
TRBJ1-2,-,-,TRBV28,CASTGQTNYGYTF,TGTGCCAGCACCGGACAGACTAACTATGGCTACACCTTC
TRBJ1-1,once,-,TRBV7-6,CASSPPTGIPFF,TGTGCCAGCAGCCCCCCAACAGGGATACCTTTCTTT
TRBJ2-7,many,TRBD1,TRBV4-1,CASSHLLGTGNYEQYF,TGCGCCAGCAGCCACCTACTAGGGACAGGGAACTACGAGCAGTACTTC
TRBJ2-1,-,TRBD2,TRBV11-2,CASSRIGLAGVSYNEQFF,TGTGCCAGCAGCCGAATAGGACTAGCGGGAGTTTCCTACAATGAGCAGTTCTTC
TRBJ2-1,few,TRBD1,TRBV28,CASRTGIYNEQFF,TGTGCCAGCAGGACAGGGATCTACAATGAGCAGTTCTTC
TRBJ2-4,-,TRBD2,TRBV28,CASSFPSGGAAKNIQYF,TGTGCCAGCAGTTTCCCTAGCGGGGGGGCCGCCAAAAACATTCAGTACTTC
TRBJ2-7,-,-,TRBV6-1,CASSEEAGLNYEQYF,TGTGCCAGCAGTGAAGAGGCAGGTCTCAACTACGAGCAGTACTTC
TRBJ1-5,many,TRBD1,TRBV6-1,CASRGTGANQPQHF,TGTGCCAGCAGGGGGACAGGGGCCAATCAGCCCCAGCATTTT
TRBJ2-1,many,TRBD1,TRBV27,CASRPGTARIYNEQFF,TGTGCCAGCAGACCAGGGACAGCCAGAATATACAATGAGCAGTTCTTC
TRBJ2-1,-,-,TRBV7-2,CASSWRGGTVNEQFF,TGTGCCAGCAGCTGGAGGGGGGGAACAGTCAATGAGCAGTTCTTC
TRBJ2-1,medium-sized,TRBD2,TRBV6-1,CASSDWAGGYNEQFF,TGTGCCAGCAGTGATTGGGCGGGGGGGTACAATGAGCAGTTCTTC